The present TCR beta chain was sequenced within a study of cytotoxic CD8 clonotypes in ibrutinib-treated CLL. Findings and caveats of the study: With treatment, public clonotypes, which were uncommon, either contracted or remained stable. At the start, clonality exceeded age-matched healthy donors and followed circulating CD8+ T-cell counts.

The table came from immunoSEQ multiplex PCR; TCRdb's copy has only in-frame clones and leaves some out. The table lists 330,000 or so clones, roughly two thirds of them singletons, with about 6.7% in the top ten. Germline CDR1 SQVTM, CDR2 ANQGSEA. The CDR3 is 13 amino acids. Trimming cost V 0 bases and J 6 bases, with 11 bases left between them. This clone was seen a few times. Its antigen is still unknown. For TCR beta libraries, about 1.9 micrograms of genomic DNA were obtained from cryopreserved PBMCs. This chain connects TRBV29-1 to TRBJ1-1; maybe TRBD1 (6 bases). This TCR was sampled from a human donor with chronic lymphocytic leukemia. Specimen: PBMCs, collected after 36 months of ibrutinib treatment. CDR3 loop: CSVEDQGLPEAFF. In nucleotides, the CDR3 is TGCAGCGTTGAAGATCAGGGGTTGCCTGAAGCTTTCTTT.